This TCR beta chain was recorded in a study of identical twins. General study findings and limits: Cord blood beta clonotypes present at high abundance carried fewer insertions; no such pattern appeared in memory repertoires. The authors drew conclusions from cross-sectional statistical analysis rather than following the same donors. Partly confounded zero-insertion analyses could result from invariant MAIT and iNKT cells.

Note on this clonotype: What it binds is not known.

V was shortened by 0 bases and J by 2 bases, with 11 bases between the two germline ends. Germline loops: CDR1 SGHVS, CDR2 FNYEAQ. CDR3 length: 15 amino acids. TCRdb fed the 5' RACE reads into MiXCR, producing one record per CDR3 protein. The sample records hundreds of thousands of distinct CDR3 sequences, approximately 9% being singletons. These data were also reused for a study on yellow fever vaccine responses in identical twins.

The origin of this receptor is a woman under 30 in good health. The sequencing sample was made of PBMCs. The chain employs TRBV7-6 and TRBJ2-7, with TRBD2 as a possible D gene (7 bases). The CDR3, as DNA: TGTGCCAGCAGCTTAGCGGCGGGGGCCCCCTACGAGCAGTACTTC. Amino acids: CASSLAAGAPYEQYF.